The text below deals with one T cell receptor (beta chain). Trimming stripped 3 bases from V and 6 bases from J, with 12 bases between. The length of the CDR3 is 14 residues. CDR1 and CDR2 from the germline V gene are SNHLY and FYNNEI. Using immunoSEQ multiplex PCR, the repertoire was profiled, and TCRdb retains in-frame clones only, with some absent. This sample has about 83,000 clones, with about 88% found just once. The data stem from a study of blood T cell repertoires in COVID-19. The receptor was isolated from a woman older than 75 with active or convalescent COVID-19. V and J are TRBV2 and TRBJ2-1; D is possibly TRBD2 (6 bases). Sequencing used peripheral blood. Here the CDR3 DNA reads TGTGCCAGCAGTGAGGGCCATAGCGGCAATGAGCAGTTCTTC. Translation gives CASSEGHSGNEQFF.